This T cell receptor (beta chain) was sequenced for a study of cytomegalovirus exposure and HLA in healthy donors. From germline, CDR1 is LNHDA and CDR2 SQIVND (reference sequence). The CDR3 length is 12 residues. V lost 3 bases to trimming and J lost 12 bases, with 12 bases between them. This PCR relied on a set of 60 Vbeta primers and 13 Jbeta primers. Generated by immunoSEQ multiplex PCR, the TCRdb table keeps only in-frame clones and is missing some. The sample shows some 150,000 clones, 80% of them seen only once. The chain joins TRBV19 to TRBJ2-1; D may be TRBD2 (6 bases). This TCR derives from a man aged 25 to 45 in good health and CMV-seronegative. Sequenced input: PBMCs. CDR3 loop: CASSIVGTSQFF. The DNA of the CDR3 is TGTGCCAGTAGTATTGTTGGGACTTCGCAGTTCTTC. The full variable domain, completed using reference TRBV19 and TRBJ2-1, is DGGITQSPKYLFRKEGQNVTLSCEQNLNHDAMYWYRQDPGQGLRLIYYSQIVNDFQKGDIAEGYSVSREKKESFPLTVTSAQKNPTAFYLCASSIVGTSQFFGPGTRLTVL.